Here is one T cell receptor beta chain with its context. V was clipped by 1 base and J by 7 bases, with 11 bases between them. CDR3 length: 14 amino acids. The germline V gene has CDR1 MNHNS and CDR2 SASEGT. The record originates from a study of T cell responses to AZD1222 COVID-19 vaccine. Overall study context: Analysis merged second doses at about 4 or about 12 weeks.

Produced via immunoSEQ multiplex PCR; TCRdb's table is partial and in-frame only. The table lists some 83,000 clones, approximately 85% of them singletons. The V gene is TRBV6-1, the J gene TRBJ1-5; D is unclear. The origin of this receptor is an adult in good health. The material was peripheral blood, obtained on day 0 of AZD1222 vaccination. The CDR3 is CASSEVQSYQPQHF. The CDR3 nucleotides are TGTGCCAGCAGTGAAGTTCAAAGCTACCAGCCCCAGCATTTT.